The T cell receptor (beta chain) under discussion was sequenced for a study of blood T cells in healthy people across ages. Notes on the study in general: Both naive CD4+ cell counts and diversity were greater in long-lived donors than in aged donors. What prevented conclusive comparison of naive and antigen-experienced cells was that PBMCs were unsorted.

Total RNA was isolated from each sample in quantities of at least 6 micrograms. This clonotype has only a few counts. The antigen is unknown. Germline CDR1 reads SGHTA; CDR2 reads FQGNSA. The CDR3 sequence is 15 residues long. A second 7 to 11 cycle PCR used barcoded and J-beta primers. Tagging of each cDNA molecule was performed by a template-switch adaptor with 12 random nucleotides. MiXCR, applied by TCRdb to the 5' RACE reads, yields one record per CDR3 protein. Here the sample spans 550,000 to 750,000 distinct CDR3 sequences, about 21% being singletons. Sequenced input: blood. V usage is TRBV7-2 and J usage is TRBJ2-5; the D gene is possibly TRBD2 (6 bases). Near its end, the DNA agrees better with TRBJ2-7, so the J call may be wrong. The TCR sequence derives from a man between 65 and 85 years old in good health. The CDR3 nucleotides are TGTGCCAGCAGCTTAGAGGTCGTGTCTAGCGTCGAGCAGTACTTC. Its protein product is CASSLEVVSSVEQYF.